A single TCR beta chain is shown here with its context. The data stem from a study of T cell changes during pregnancy in multiple sclerosis. The germline V gene encodes CDR1 WNHNN and CDR2 SYGVQD (reference sequence). V lost 6 bases, J lost 4 bases, and 10 bases lay in between. The CDR3 has 13 amino acids. The data were produced by immunoSEQ multiplex PCR, yet TCRdb's version contains in-frame clones alone and is incomplete. This table has around 42,000 clones, 80% to 95% appearing once. The material sequenced was CD4+ T cells from peripheral blood mononuclear cells, taken after pregnancy. The clonotype comes from a female donor in good health, enrolled as a control in a pregnancy study. The gene calls are TRBV10-1 and TRBJ2-1; D might be TRBD2 (5 bases). The CDR3 spells CASSETRYNEQFF. The CDR3 coding sequence is TGCGCCAGCAGCGAAACTAGATACAATGAGCAGTTCTTC.